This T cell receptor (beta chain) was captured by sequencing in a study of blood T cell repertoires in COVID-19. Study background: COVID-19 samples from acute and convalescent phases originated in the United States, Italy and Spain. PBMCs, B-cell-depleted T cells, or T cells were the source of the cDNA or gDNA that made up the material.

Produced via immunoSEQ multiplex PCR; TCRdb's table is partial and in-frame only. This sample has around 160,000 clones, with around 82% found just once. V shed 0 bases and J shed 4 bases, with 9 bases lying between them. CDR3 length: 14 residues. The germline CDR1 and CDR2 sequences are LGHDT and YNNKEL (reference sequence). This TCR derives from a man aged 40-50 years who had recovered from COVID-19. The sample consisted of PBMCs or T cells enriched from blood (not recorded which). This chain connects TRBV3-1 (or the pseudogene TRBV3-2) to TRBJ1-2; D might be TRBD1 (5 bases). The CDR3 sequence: CASSQESRAYGYTF. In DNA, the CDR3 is TGTGCCAGCAGCCAAGAATCCAGGGCCTATGGCTACACCTTC.